These 11 T cell receptor beta chains came from one sample sequenced in a study of T cell repertoires in cytomegalovirus infection (dated by TCRdb to the late 2010s). Sequencing was performed on an Illumina HiSeq 1500. In-frame beta chains were kept once TCRdb had trimmed the public reads at Q25 with fastp and called clones with MiXCR. Rows with one shared CDR3 protein collapse into an entry with the most common genes and DNA. For this sample the table gives about 180,000 distinct CDR3 sequences, of which approximately 15% were detected only once. The biggest ten clones account for over 20% of the sample. The specimen was PBMCs. The receptor source for this set is a human donor in good health (CMV status not recorded). Some clones in this sample may be carry-over from other donors' samples.

This clonotype was counted a few times. V gene TRBV2 combines with J gene TRBJ2-2, with D perhaps TRBD2 (6 bases). This CDR3 is 15 amino acids long. Per germline, CDR1 SNHLY and CDR2 FYNNEI. Trimming stripped 5 bases from V and 4 bases from J, with 14 bases between. CDR3 sequence (DNA): TGTGCCAGCAGTATATCGGGACTGTCCACCGGGGAGCTGTTTTTT. Translation: CASSISGLSTGELFF.

The chain joins TRBV5-1 to TRBJ1-6; D is perhaps TRBD1 (5 bases). V was pared by 3 bases and J by 7 bases, with 11 bases between. The CDR3 consists of 14 residues. From germline, CDR1 is SGHRS and CDR2 YFSETQ. This CDR3 reads CASSSGTTNSPLHF. The CDR3 DNA reads as TGCGCCAGCAGCTCAGGGACCACAAATTCACCCCTCCACTTT.

The rearrangement links TRBV4-2 to TRBJ2-7; 10 bases are shared with TRBD2. V gave up 0 bases and J gave up 2 bases; unmatched junction bases: 4. CDR3 length: 16 residues. Germline V gene sequence: CDR1 LGHNA, CDR2 YNFKEQ. The CDR3 nucleotides read TGTGCCAGCAGCCAAGATCTAGCGGGGGCCCCCTACGAGCAGTACTTC. Translation: CASSQDLAGAPYEQYF.

The table lists this clonotype with a few counts. The chain has TRBV6-2 or TRBV6-3 and TRBJ2-2, with 7 bases lining up with TRBD2. The CDR3 runs to 16 residues. V gave up 8 bases and J gave up 6 bases; unmatched junction bases: 15. Germline V gene lookup returns CDR1 MNHEY and CDR2 SVGEGT. CDR3 region: CASLAGVGIGAGELFF. CDR3 sequence (DNA): TGTGCCAGCCTTGCGGGAGTTGGAATTGGGGCCGGGGAGCTGTTTTTT.

This rearrangement joins TRBV11-2 to TRBJ2-2, with D unresolved. V gave up 9 bases and J gave up 3 bases, with 14 bases separating them. Germline CDR1 SGHAT, CDR2 FQNNGV. This CDR3 spans 14 amino acids. The CDR3, as DNA: TGTGCCAGTCCCTCGGACGGATACACCGGGGAGCTGTTTTTT. The encoded protein is CASPSDGYTGELFF.

V gene TRBV4-1 combines with J gene TRBJ1-2, with D perhaps matching TRBD1 (5 bases). Germline V gene sequence: CDR1 MGHRA, CDR2 YSYEKL. Between the trimmed V and J ends, which lost 1 base and 3 bases, there was a span of 12 bases. The CDR3 spans 15 residues. The CDR3 here is CASSQALGGYYGYTF. In DNA form, the CDR3 reads TGCGCCAGCAGCCAAGCCCTGGGGGGATACTATGGCTACACCTTC.

Details on this clonotype: Just one base apart from a much larger clone, this may be a read error. The chain carries TRBV2 and TRBJ2-2, with D perhaps TRBD2 (5 bases). The CDR3 loop spans 12 amino acids. The germline CDR1 and CDR2 sequences are SNHLY and FYNNEI. The CDR3 sequence: CASLANTGELVF. CDR3 DNA sequence: TGTGCCAGCTTGGCCAACACCGGGGAGCTGGTTTTT.

The chain joins TRBV7-3 to TRBJ1-2; D gene uncertain. Germline CDR1 is SGHTA and CDR2 is FQGTGA. The CDR3 totals 13 residues. V was pared by 11 bases and J by 3 bases, with 16 bases between. The chain's CDR3 is CARPSRRDYGYTF. The CDR3 nucleotides are TGTGCCCGCCCCTCACGGCGGGACTATGGCTACACCTTC.

This clonotype was counted a few times. The chain is built from TRBV18 and TRBJ1-1, with 7 bases that match TRBD1. CDR1 and CDR2 from the germline V gene are KGHSH and LQKENI. V shed 3 bases and J 0 bases; nucleotides not matched to a gene: 4. This CDR3 is 15 amino acids long. Written as DNA, the CDR3 is TGTGCCAGCTCACCGCTACAGGGGATGAACACTGAAGCTTTCTTT. It encodes CASSPLQGMNTEAFF.

V usage is TRBV29-1 and J usage is TRBJ1-1; D is ambiguous. Trimming left V 4 bases short and J 4 bases short, with 7 bases between. This CDR3 is 11 amino acids long. CDR1 is SQVTM, CDR2 ANQGSEA, per germline. CDR3 in DNA: TGCAGCGTTGTCCCGGCCACTGAAGCTTTCTTT. This gives the protein CSVVPATEAFF.

The gene calls are TRBV6-1 and TRBJ2-7, with 10 bases that match TRBD1. The V and J ends lost 5 bases and 7 bases, in that order; junction bases with no gene match: 11. CDR3 size: 15 residues. Looked up from germline, CDR1 is MNHNS and CDR2 is SASEGT. This CDR3 reads CASSSLGQGSEEQYF. DNA for the CDR3: TGTGCCAGCAGTAGCCTGGGACAGGGGTCAGAGGAGCAGTACTTC.